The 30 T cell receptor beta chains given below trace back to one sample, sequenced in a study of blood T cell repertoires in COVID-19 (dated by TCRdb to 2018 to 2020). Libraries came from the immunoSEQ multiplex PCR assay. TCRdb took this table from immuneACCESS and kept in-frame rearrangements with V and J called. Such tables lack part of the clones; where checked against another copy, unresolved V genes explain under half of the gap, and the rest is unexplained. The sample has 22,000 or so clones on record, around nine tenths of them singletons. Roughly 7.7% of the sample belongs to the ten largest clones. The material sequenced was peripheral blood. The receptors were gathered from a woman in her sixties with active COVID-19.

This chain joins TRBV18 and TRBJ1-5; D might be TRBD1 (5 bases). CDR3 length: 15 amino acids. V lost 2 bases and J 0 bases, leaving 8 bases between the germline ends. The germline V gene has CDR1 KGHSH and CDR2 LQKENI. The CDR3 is CASSPGQLSNQPQHF. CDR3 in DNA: TGTGCCAGCTCACCAGGACAACTTAGCAATCAGCCCCAGCATTTT.

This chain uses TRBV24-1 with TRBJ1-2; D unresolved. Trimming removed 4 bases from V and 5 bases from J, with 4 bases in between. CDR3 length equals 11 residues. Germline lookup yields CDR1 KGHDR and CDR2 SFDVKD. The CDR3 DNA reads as TGTGCCACCAGTGACAGTTATGGCTACACCTTC. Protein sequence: CATSDSYGYTF.

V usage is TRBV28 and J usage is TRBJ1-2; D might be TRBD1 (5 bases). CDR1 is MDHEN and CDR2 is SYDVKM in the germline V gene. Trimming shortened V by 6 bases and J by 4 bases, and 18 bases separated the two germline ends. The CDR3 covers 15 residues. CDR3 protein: CASRLNGGIGYGYTF. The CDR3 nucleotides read TGTGCCAGCAGGCTGAATGGGGGGATTGGCTATGGCTACACCTTC.

For the CDR3, the DNA is TGTGCCAGCAGCTTAGATCCCGGGCCGGGACAGGGGAACACTGAAGCTTTCTTT. This encodes CASSLDPGPGQGNTEAFF. The chain carries TRBV7-8 and TRBJ1-1, with 9 nucleotides matching TRBD1. The germline CDR1 and CDR2 sequences are SGHVS and FQNEAQ. After removal of 1 base from V and 1 base from J, the junction contained 10 bases not matched to a gene. The CDR3 length is 18 residues.

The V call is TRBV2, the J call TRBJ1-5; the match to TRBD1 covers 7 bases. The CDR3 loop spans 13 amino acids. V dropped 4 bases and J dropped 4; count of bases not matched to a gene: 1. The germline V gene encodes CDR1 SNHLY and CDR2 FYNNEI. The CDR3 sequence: CASSGRGNQPQHF. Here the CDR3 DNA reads TGTGCCAGCAGTGGCAGGGGGAATCAGCCCCAGCATTTT.

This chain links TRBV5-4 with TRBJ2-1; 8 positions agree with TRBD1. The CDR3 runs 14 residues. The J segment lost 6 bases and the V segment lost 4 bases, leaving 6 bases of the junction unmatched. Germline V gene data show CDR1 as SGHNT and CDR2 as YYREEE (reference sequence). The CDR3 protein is CASSLDRVINEQFF. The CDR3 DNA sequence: TGTGCCAGCAGCCTGGACAGGGTTATCAATGAGCAGTTCTTC.

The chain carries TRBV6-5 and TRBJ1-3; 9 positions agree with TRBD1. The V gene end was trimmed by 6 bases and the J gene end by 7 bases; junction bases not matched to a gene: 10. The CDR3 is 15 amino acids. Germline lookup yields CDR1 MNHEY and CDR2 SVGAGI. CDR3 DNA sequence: TGTGCCAGCAGGGGACAGGGCGTGCAAGGCAACACCATATATTTT. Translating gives CASRGQGVQGNTIYF.

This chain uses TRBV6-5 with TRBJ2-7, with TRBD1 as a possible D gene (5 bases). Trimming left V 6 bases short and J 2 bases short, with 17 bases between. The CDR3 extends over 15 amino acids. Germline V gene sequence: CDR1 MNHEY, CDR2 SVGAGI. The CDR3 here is CASRATYDSTYEQYF. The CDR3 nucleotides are TGTGCCAGCAGGGCAACATATGACAGCACCTACGAGCAGTACTTC.

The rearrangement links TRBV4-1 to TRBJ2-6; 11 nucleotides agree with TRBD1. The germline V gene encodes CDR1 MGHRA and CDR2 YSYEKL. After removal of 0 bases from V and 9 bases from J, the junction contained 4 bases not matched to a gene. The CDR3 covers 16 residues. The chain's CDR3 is CASSQDGTGGVNVLTF. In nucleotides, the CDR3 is TGCGCCAGCAGCCAAGATGGGACAGGGGGTGTCAACGTCCTGACTTTC.

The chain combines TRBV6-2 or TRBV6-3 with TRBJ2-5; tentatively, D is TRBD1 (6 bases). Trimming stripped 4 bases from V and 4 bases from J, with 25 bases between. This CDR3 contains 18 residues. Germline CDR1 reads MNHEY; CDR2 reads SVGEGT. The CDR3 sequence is CASSSSPRPDSQRETQYF. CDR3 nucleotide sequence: TGTGCCAGCAGTTCCTCTCCCCGACCGGACAGCCAACGAGAGACCCAGTACTTC.

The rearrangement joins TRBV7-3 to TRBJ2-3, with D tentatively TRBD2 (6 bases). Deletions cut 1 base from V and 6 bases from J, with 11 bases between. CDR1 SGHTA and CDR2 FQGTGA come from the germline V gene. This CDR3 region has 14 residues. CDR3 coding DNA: TGTGCCAGCAGCTTAAACGGGGGTCCCGATACGCAGTATTTT. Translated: CASSLNGGPDTQYF. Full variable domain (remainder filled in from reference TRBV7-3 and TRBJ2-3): GAGVSQTPSNKVTEKGKYVELRCDPISGHTALYWYRQSLGQGPEFLIYFQGTGAADDSGLPNDRFFAVRPEGSVSTLKIQRTERGDSAVYLCASSLNGGPDTQYFGPGTRLTVL.

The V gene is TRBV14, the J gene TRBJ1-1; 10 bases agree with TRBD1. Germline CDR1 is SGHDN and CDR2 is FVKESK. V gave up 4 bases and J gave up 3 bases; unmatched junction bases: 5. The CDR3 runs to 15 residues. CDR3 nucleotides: TGTGCCAGCAGCCGACGGACAGGGGGGCACACTGAAGCTTTCTTT. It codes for CASSRRTGGHTEAFF.

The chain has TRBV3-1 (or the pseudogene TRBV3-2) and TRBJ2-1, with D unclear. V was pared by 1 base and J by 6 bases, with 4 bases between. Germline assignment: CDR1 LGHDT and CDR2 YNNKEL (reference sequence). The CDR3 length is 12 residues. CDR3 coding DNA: TGTGCCAGCAGCCAAGTAGTCAATGAGCAGTTCTTC. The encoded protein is CASSQVVNEQFF.

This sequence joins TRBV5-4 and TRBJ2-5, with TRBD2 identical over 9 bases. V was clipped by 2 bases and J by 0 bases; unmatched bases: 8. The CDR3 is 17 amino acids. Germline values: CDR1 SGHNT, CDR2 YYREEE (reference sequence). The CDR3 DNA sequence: TGTGCCAGCAGCTTCCGGCGGGGGGGGACGTACCAAGAGACCCAGTACTTC. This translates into CASSFRRGGTYQETQYF.

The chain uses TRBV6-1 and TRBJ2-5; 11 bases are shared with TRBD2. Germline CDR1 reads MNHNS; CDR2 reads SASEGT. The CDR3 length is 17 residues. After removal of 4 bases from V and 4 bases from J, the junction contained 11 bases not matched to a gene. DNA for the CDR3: TGTGCCAGCAGTGTCGCAACTAGCGGGGGCCGATTAGAGACCCAGTACTTC. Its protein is CASSVATSGGRLETQYF.

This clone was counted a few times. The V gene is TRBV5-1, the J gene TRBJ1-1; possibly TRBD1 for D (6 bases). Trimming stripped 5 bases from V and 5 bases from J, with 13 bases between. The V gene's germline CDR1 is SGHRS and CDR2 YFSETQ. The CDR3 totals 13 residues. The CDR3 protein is CASSSTGLTEAFF. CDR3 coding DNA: TGCGCCAGCAGTTCCACAGGGTTAACTGAAGCTTTCTTT.

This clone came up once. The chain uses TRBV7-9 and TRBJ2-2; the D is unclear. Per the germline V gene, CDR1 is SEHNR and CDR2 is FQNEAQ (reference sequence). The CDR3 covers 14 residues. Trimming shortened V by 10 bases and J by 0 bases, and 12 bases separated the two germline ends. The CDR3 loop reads CATTGPTNTGELFF. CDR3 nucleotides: TGTGCCACCACCGGGCCGACGAACACCGGGGAGCTGTTTTTT.

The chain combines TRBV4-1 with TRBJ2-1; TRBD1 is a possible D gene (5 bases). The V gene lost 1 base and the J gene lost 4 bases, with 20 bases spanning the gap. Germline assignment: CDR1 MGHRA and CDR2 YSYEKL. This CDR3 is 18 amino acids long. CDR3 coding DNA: TGCGCCAGCAGCCAAGCCTCGAAGGGGAAAGTAGTTTACAATGAGCAGTTCTTC. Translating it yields CASSQASKGKVVYNEQFF.

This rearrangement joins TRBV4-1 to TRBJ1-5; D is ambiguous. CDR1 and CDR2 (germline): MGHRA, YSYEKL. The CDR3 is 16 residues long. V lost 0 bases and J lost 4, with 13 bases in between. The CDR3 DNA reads TGCGCCAGCAGCCAAGACGGCGGCAACCCGAATCAGCCCCAGCATTTT. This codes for CASSQDGGNPNQPQHF.

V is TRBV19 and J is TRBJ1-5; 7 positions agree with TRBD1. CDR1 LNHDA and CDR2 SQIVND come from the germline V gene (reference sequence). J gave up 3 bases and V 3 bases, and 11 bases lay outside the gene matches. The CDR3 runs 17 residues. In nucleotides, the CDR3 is TGTGCCAGTAGTATTCTTTCAGGGGGGAAGTACAATCAGCCCCAGCATTTT. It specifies CASSILSGGKYNQPQHF.

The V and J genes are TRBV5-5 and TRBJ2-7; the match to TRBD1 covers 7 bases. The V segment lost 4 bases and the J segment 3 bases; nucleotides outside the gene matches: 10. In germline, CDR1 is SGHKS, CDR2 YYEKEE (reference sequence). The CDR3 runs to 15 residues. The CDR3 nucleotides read TGTGCCAGCAGCCTGAGTGACAGGGCCTTCTACGAGCAGTACTTC. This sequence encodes CASSLSDRAFYEQYF.

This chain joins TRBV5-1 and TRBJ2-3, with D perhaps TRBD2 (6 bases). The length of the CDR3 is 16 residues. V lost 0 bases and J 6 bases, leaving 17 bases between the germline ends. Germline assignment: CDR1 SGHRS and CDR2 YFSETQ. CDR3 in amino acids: CASSLAVAAHRDTQYF. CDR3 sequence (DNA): TGCGCCAGCAGCTTGGCAGTAGCGGCGCATCGGGATACGCAGTATTTT.

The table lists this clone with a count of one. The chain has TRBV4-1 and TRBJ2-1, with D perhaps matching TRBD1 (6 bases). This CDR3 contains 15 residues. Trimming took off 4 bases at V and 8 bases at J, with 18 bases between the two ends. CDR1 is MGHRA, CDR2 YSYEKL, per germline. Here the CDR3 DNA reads TGCGCCAGCAGCCTCCATCAGGGGATTCCGGATGAGCAGTTCTTC. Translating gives CASSLHQGIPDEQFF.

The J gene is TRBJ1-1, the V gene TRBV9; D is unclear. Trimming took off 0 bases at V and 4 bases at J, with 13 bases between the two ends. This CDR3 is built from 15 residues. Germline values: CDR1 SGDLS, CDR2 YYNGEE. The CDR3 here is CASSVVPGMGTEAFF. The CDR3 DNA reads TGTGCCAGCAGCGTAGTTCCGGGGATGGGCACTGAAGCTTTCTTT. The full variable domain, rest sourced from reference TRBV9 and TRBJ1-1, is DSGVTQTPKHLITATGQRVTLRCSPRSGDLSVYWYQQSLDQGLQFLIQYYNGEERAKGNILERFSAQQFPDLHSELNLSSLELGDSALYFCASSVVPGMGTEAFFGQGTRLTVV.

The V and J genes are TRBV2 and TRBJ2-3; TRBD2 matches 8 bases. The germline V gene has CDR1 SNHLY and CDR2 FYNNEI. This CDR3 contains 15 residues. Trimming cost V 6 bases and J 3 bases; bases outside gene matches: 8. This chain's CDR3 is CASSRRGGETDTQYF. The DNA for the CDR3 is TGTGCCAGCAGCCGTCGGGGGGGAGAAACAGATACGCAGTATTTT.

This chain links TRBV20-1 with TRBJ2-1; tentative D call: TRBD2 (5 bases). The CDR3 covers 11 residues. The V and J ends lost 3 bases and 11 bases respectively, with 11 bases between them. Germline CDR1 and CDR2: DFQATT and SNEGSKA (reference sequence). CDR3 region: CSARSGDKQFF. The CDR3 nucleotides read TGCAGTGCTAGGAGCGGAGATAAGCAGTTCTTC.

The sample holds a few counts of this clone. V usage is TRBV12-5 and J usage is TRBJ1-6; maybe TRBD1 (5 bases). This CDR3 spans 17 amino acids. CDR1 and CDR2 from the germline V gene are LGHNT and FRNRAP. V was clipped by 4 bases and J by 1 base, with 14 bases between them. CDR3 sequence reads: CASGSRRGFSYNSPLHF. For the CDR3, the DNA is TGTGCTAGTGGTTCCAGGAGGGGCTTTTCCTATAATTCACCCCTCCACTTT. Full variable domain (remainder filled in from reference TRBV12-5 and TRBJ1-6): DARVTQTPRHKVTEMGQEVTMRCQPILGHNTVFWYRQTMMQGLELLAYFRNRAPLDDSGMPKDRFSAEMPDATLATLKIQPSEPRDSAVYFCASGSRRGFSYNSPLHFGNGTRLTVT.

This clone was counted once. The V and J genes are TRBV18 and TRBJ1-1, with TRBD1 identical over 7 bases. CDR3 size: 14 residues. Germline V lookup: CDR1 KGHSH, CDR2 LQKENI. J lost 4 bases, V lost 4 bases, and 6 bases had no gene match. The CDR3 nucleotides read TGTGCCAGCTCACGGGCACAGGGGTCCACTGAAGCTTTCTTT. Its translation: CASSRAQGSTEAFF. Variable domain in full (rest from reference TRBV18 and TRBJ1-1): NAGVMQNPRHLVRRRGQEARLRCSPMKGHSHVYWYRQLPEEGLKFMVYLQKENIIDESGMPKERFSAEFPKEGPSILRIQQVVRGDSAAYFCASSRAQGSTEAFFGQGTRLTVV.

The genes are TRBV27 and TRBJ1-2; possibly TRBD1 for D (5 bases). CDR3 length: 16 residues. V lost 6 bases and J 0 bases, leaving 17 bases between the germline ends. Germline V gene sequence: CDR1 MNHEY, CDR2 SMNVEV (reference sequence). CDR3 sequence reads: CASRRYQGGTNYGYTF. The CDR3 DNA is TGTGCCAGCAGGCGTTATCAGGGAGGGACTAACTATGGCTACACCTTC.

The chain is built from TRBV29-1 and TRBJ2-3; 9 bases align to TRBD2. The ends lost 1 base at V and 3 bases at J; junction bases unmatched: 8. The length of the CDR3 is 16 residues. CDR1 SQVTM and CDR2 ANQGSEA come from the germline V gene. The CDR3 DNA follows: TGCAGCGTTGAAGTTCGGCCTAGCGGGGAGACAGATACGCAGTATTTT. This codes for CSVEVRPSGETDTQYF.